Presented here are 7 T cell receptor beta chains from one specimen sequenced in a study of blood T cell repertoires in COVID-19. TCRdb keeps only in-frame clones here, not all; method: immunoSEQ multiplex PCR. Seen here are approximately 260,000 clones, around 87% observed once, and the top ten hold 2.1%. The sequencing sample was made of peripheral blood. These receptors all stem from a woman aged 55-69 years with COVID-19, enrolled during active disease.

The rearrangement joins TRBV19 to TRBJ2-7; 7 nucleotides agree with TRBD1. This CDR3 contains 14 residues. The germline V gene encodes CDR1 LNHDA and CDR2 SQIVND (reference sequence). The ends lost 10 bases at V and 0 bases at J; junction bases unmatched: 9. CDR3 sequence: CATSPRGSSYEQYF. In DNA, the CDR3 is TGTGCCACCTCCCCCAGGGGGAGCTCCTACGAGCAGTACTTC.

V and J are TRBV7-2 and TRBJ2-5; 8 bases are shared with TRBD1. CDR1 is SGHTA and CDR2 is FQGNSA in the germline V gene. The CDR3 is 14 amino acids. Trimming removed 8 bases from V and 2 bases from J; junction bases left unmatched: 7. CDR3 DNA: TGTGCCAGCTGTCTCGGGACAGGACAAGAGACCCAGTACTTC. It specifies CASCLGTGQETQYF.

The CDR3 nucleotides read TGTGCCAGTAGTATGAAGACAGGGGGCGTTCATAGCTACACCTTC. It codes for CASSMKTGGVHSYTF. The V and J genes are TRBV19 and TRBJ1-2; 10 nucleotides agree with TRBD1. The CDR3 covers 15 residues. Germline V gene sequence: CDR1 LNHDA, CDR2 SQIVND (reference sequence). J lost 9 bases, V lost 3 bases, and 10 bases had no gene match.

J is TRBJ1-2 and V is TRBV5-1; the D is unclear. V lost 5 bases to trimming and J lost 7 bases, with 18 bases between them. Looked up from germline, CDR1 is SGHRS and CDR2 is YFSETQ. The CDR3 totals 14 residues. CDR3 in DNA: TGCGCCAGCAGTCCGATTTTTAGCGCGCGTGGCTACACCTTC. Translated: CASSPIFSARGYTF.

The V call is TRBV9, the J call TRBJ2-5, with 7 nucleotides matching TRBD1. Unmatched junction bases numbered 5, after V lost 4 bases and J lost 2 bases. This CDR3 contains 14 residues. CDR1 and CDR2 (germline): SGDLS, YYNGEE. CDR3 protein: CASSLGTEQETQYF. The CDR3, as DNA: TGTGCCAGCAGCCTAGGGACAGAACAAGAGACCCAGTACTTC. The full variable domain, completed using reference TRBV9 and TRBJ2-5, is DSGVTQTPKHLITATGQRVTLRCSPRSGDLSVYWYQQSLDQGLQFLIQYYNGEERAKGNILERFSAQQFPDLHSELNLSSLELGDSALYFCASSLGTEQETQYFGPGTRLLVL.

The DNA of the CDR3 is TGTGCCAGTAGCGGACAGCCGAACACTGAAGCTTTCTTT. Translation gives CASSGQPNTEAFF. The gene calls are TRBV19 and TRBJ1-1; D possibly corresponds to TRBD1 (6 bases). Germline V lookup: CDR1 LNHDA, CDR2 SQIVND (reference sequence). The V gene lost 6 bases and the J gene lost 1 base, with 9 bases spanning the gap. The CDR3 runs to 13 residues. Drawing the rest from reference TRBV19 and TRBJ1-1, the complete variable domain is DGGITQSPKYLFRKEGQNVTLSCEQNLNHDAMYWYRQDPGQGLRLIYYSQIVNDFQKGDIAEGYSVSREKKESFPLTVTSAQKNPTAFYLCASSGQPNTEAFFGQGTRLTVV.

The chain uses TRBV18 and TRBJ2-3; D ambiguous. The CDR3 extends over 13 amino acids. V lost 0 bases and J lost 8, with 9 bases in between. Per germline, CDR1 KGHSH and CDR2 LQKENI. This CDR3 is CASSPPGLGTQYF. CDR3 in DNA: TGTGCCAGCTCACCACCAGGCCTAGGTACGCAGTATTTT.